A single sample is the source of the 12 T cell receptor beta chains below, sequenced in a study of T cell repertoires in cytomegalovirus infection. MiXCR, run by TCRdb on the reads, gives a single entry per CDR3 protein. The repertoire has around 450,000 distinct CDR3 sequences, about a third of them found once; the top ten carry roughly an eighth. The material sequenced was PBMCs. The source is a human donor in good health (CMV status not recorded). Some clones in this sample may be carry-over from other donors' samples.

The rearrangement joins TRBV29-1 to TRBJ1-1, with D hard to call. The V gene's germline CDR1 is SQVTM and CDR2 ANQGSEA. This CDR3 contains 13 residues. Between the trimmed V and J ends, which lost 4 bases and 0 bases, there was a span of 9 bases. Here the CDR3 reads CSVGKKMNTEAFF. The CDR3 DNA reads TGCAGCGTTGGGAAGAAAATGAACACTGAAGCTTTCTTT.

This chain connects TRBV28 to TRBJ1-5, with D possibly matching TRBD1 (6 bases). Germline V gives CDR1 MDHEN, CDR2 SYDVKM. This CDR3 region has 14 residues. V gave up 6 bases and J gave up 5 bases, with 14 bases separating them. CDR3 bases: TGTGCCAGCAGAACTGGGGACATGGATCAGCCCCAGCATTTT. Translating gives CASRTGDMDQPQHF. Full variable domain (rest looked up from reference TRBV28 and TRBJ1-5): DVKVTQSSRYLVKRTGEKVFLECVQDMDHENMFWYRQDPGLGLRLIYFSYDVKMKEKGDIPEGYSVSREKKERFSLILESASTNQTSMYLCASRTGDMDQPQHFGDGTRLSIL.

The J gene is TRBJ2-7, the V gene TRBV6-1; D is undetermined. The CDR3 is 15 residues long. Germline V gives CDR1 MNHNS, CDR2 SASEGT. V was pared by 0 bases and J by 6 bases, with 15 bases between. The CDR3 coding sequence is TGTGCCAGCAGTGAAGCATACCCAGTAGTGAGCGAGCAGTACTTC. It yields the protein CASSEAYPVVSEQYF.

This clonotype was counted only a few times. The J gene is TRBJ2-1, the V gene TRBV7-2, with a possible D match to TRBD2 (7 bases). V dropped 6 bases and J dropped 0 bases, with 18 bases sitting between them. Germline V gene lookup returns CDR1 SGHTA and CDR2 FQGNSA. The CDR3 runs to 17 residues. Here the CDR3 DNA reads TGTGCCAGCAGTCAGAGAGGGGGGGCTTACTCCTACAATGAGCAGTTCTTC. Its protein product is CASSQRGGAYSYNEQFF.

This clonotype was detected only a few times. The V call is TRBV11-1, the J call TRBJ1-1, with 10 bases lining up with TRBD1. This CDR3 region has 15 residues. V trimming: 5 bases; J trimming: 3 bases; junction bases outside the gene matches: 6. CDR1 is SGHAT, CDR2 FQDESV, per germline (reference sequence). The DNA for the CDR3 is TGTGCCAGCAGCCCGGCGACAGGGGGCTACACTGAAGCTTTCTTT. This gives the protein CASSPATGGYTEAFF.

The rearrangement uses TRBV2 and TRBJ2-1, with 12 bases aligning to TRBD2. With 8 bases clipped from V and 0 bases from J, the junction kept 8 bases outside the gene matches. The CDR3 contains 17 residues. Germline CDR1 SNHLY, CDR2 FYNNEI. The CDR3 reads CASLERLAGASYNEQFF. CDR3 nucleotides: TGTGCCAGCCTCGAGCGACTAGCGGGGGCCTCCTACAATGAGCAGTTCTTC.

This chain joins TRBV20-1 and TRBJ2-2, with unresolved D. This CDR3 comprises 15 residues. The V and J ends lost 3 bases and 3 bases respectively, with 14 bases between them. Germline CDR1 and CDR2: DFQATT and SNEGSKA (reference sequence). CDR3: CSARAPIVYTGELFF. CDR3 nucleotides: TGCAGTGCTAGGGCCCCGATTGTTTACACCGGGGAGCTGTTTTTT.

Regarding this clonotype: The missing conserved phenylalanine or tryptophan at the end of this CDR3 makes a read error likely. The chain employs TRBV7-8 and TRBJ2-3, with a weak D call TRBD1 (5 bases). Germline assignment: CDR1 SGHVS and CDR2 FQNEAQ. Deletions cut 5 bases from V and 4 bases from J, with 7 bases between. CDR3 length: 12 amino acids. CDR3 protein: CASSVGPDTQYC. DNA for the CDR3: TGTGCCAGCAGCGTGGGGCCAGATACGCAGTATTGT.

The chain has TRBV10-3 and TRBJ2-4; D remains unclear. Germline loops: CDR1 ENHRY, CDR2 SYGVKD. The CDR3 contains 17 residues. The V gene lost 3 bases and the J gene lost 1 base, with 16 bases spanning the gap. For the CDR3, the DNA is TGTGCCATCAGTGATCCCAATGGGCCCTGGGCCAAAAACATTCAGTACTTC. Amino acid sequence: CAISDPNGPWAKNIQYF.

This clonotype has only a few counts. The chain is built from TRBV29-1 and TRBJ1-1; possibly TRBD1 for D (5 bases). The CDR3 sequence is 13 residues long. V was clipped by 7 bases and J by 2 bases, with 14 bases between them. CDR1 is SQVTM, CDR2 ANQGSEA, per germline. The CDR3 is CSAAVGGNTEAFF. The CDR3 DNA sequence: TGCAGCGCCGCCGTTGGGGGAAACACTGAAGCTTTCTTT.

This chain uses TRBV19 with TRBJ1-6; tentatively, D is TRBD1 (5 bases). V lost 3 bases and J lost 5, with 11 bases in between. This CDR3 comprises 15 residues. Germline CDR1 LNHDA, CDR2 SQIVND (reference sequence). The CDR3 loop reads CASSIWGRDNSPLHF. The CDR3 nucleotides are TGTGCCAGTAGTATTTGGGGACGCGATAATTCACCCCTCCACTTT.

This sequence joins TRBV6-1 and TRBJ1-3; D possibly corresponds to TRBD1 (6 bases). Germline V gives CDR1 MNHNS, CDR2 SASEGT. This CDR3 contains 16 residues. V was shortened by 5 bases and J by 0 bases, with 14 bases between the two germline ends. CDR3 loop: CASSPQGRSSGNTIYF. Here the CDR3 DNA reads TGTGCCAGCAGTCCGCAGGGGCGATCCTCTGGAAACACCATATATTTT.